This T cell receptor (beta chain) derives from a study of blood T cell repertoires in COVID-19. The assay was immunoSEQ multiplex PCR, and TCRdb's table has in-frame clones only and misses some. The sample records 150,000 to 200,000 clones, 88% being singletons. The CDR3 spans 17 residues. The V and J ends lost 5 bases and 0 bases respectively, with 19 bases between them. Per the germline V gene, CDR1 is LNHDA and CDR2 is SQIVND (reference sequence). Recovered Cohort 3 donors showed two negative PCRs, clearance, or symptom resolution. This clonotype was sampled from a woman aged 18-30 years who had recovered from COVID-19. The sequencing input was PBMCs or T cells enriched from blood (not recorded which). J is TRBJ1-2 and V is TRBV19; possibly TRBD1 for D (6 bases). DNA for the CDR3: TGTGCCAGTAGTGGTAGGATGAACAGGGATACTAACTATGGCTACACCTTC. Amino acid sequence: CASSGRMNRDTNYGYTF.